Detailed here is one T cell receptor (beta chain). V lost 5 bases, J lost 2 bases, and 13 bases lay in between. This CDR3 contains 15 residues. Germline V gene lookup returns CDR1 LNHDA and CDR2 SQIVND (reference sequence). The sample belongs to a study of blood T cell repertoires in COVID-19. Under the authors' procedure: Estimation of nucleated cell counts relied on the amplification of reference gene primers. Assay: immunoSEQ multiplex PCR; the TCRdb copy retains only in-frame clones and omits some. V and J calls and clone size are copied from that table; D and trimming were computed from the DNA. Of some 260,000 clones in the sample, around nine tenths are singletons; the top ten hold around 0.98%.

The J gene is TRBJ2-1, the V gene TRBV19; possibly TRBD2 for D (6 bases). The material sequenced was peripheral blood. This sequence originates from a woman aged 35 to 49 who had recovered from COVID-19. The CDR3 DNA sequence: TGTGCCAGTAGTCAAACGGGACTTCCCTACAATGAGCAGTTCTTC. Translation: CASSQTGLPYNEQFF.